This TCR beta chain was sequenced in a study of blood T cell repertoires in COVID-19. Background on the study: The samples span acute and convalescent COVID-19 from the United States, Italy and Spain. T cells, B-cell-depleted T cells, or PBMCs provided the cDNA or gDNA that served as material.

Patients of the Seattle cohort, enrolled during active infection, were followed longitudinally. Per the original methods: By means of reference gene primer amplification, nucleated cell counts were estimated. Profiling relied on immunoSEQ multiplex PCR, and the TCRdb table lists in-frame clones only, not all of them. V and J calls and clone size are given by that table; D and trimming were obtained from the DNA. The sample carries approximately 300,000 clones, approximately 91% recorded once. The CDR3 is 11 residues long. Germline V lookup: CDR1 GTSNPN, CDR2 SVGIG (reference sequence). Trimming left V 3 bases short and J 3 bases short, with 5 bases between.

The chain joins TRBV30 to TRBJ1-1; weak D call: TRBD1 (5 bases). The sequenced sample consisted of peripheral blood. The source is a woman in her twenties or thirties with COVID-19, enrolled during active disease. DNA for the CDR3: TGTGCCTGGAGCAGGGACACTGAAGCTTTCTTT. This sequence encodes CAWSRDTEAFF.